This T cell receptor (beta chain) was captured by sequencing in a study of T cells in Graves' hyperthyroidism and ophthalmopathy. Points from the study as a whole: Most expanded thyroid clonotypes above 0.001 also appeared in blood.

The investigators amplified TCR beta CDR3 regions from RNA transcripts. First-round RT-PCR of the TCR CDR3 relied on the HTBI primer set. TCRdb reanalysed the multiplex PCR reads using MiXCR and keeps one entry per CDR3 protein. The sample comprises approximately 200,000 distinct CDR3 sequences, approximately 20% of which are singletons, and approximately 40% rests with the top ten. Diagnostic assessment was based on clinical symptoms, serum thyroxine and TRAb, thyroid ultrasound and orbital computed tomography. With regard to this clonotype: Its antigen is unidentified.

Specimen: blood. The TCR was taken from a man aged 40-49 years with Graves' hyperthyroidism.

CDR3 loop: CATSRGGLPGEQYF. The CDR3 nucleotides read TGTGCCACCAGTAGGGGAGGTTTACCGGGCGAGCAGTACTTC. The chain links TRBV24-1 to TRBJ2-7; D is perhaps TRBD2 (6 bases). V was trimmed by 6 bases and J by 6 bases, leaving 17 bases between them. The CDR3 length is 14 residues. Germline lookup yields CDR1 KGHDR and CDR2 SFDVKD.